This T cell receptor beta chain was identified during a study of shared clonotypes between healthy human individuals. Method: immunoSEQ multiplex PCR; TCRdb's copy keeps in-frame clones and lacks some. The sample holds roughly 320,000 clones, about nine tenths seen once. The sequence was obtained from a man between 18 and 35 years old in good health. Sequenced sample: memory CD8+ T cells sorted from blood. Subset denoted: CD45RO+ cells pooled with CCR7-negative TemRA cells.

CDR3 protein: CASSQGSRGISYEQYF. The CDR3 nucleotides are TGCGCCAGCAGCCAAGGGTCGCGCGGGATTTCCTACGAGCAGTACTTC. The gene calls are TRBV4-1 and TRBJ2-7; possible D gene TRBD2, 6 bases. The V and J ends lost 1 base and 1 base respectively, with 14 bases between them. The length of the CDR3 is 16 residues. Germline CDR1 and CDR2: MGHRA and YSYEKL.